This T cell receptor beta chain is from a study of blood T cell repertoires in COVID-19 (TCRdb year 2020). With regard to the full study: The collaborator samples originated in the United States, Italy and Spain and spanned the acute and convalescent phases of COVID-19. The prospective study material was composed of cDNA or gDNA derived from T cells, B-cell-depleted T cells, or PBMCs. The dataset comprised deeply sampled blood TCRbeta repertoires from subjects exposed to, actively infected with, or recovered from COVID-19. A freely available public database, intended as a resource for researchers studying the immune response to SARS-CoV-2, is where the repertoires were released. The samples were drawn from two sources: the first 160 participants of the ongoing ImmuneRACE study, and 950 to 1,500 subjects contributed by 6 global collaborators. Sample metadata almost always included a de-identified subject ID, COVID-19 status, age in years and sex. Where available, HLA class I and class II types were taken from metadata supplied by the sample provider and were not determined by assay-based typing.

V was cut back by 6 bases and J by 1 base, leaving a gap of 12 bases between them. The germline V gene supplies CDR1 ENHRY and CDR2 SYGVKD. Reading from cysteine to phenylalanine, the CDR3 counts 14 amino acids. Of the read, only the CDR3 DNA is kept; its 42 bases are in frame from base 1. Participants in the prospective study were aged about 18 to 95 years, lived in more than 20 United States geographic areas, and enrolled through a virtual design. In the prospective study, cohorts were assigned on the basis of participant-reported clinical history obtained from a screening survey and a study questionnaire. Each participant in the prospective study had whole blood, serum and a nasopharyngeal or oropharyngeal swab collected by mobile phlebotomists. Over a 2-month period, participants in the prospective study had the option of providing additional blood draws and questionnaires. Before DNA extraction, blood samples from the prospective study were shipped at room temperature or frozen.

TCRbeta CDR3 regions were amplified from genomic DNA using the immunoSEQ Assay, a bias-controlled multiplex PCR. As for how the authors treated the data: The number of nucleated cells in each sample was estimated by amplification of reference gene primers within the assay. Sequence reads were collapsed and filtered to measure the absolute abundance of every unique TCRbeta CDR3 rearrangement. Productive Simpson clonality was computed per sample as the square root of Simpson's diversity index over productive rearrangements. Not all clones reach the TCRdb copy of this immuneACCESS table, which keeps in-frame sequences only. Checked studies attribute under half of the gap to unresolved V genes and leave the rest unexplained. Clonal size and the V and J genes are those of that table, whereas D and trimming came from the DNA. The sample profile shows a few hundred thousand clones; about 84% of them were found once. About 7% of the sample is held by the ten biggest clonotypes.

Comments on this clone: Its binding antigen is unknown. Base qualities are missing; no much larger clone stands one base away.

Overall study outcomes, separate from this receptor: How much clinical and demographic metadata was included differed by source and by participant, and the metadata was provided uncurated.

The chain is assembled from TRBV10-3 and TRBJ1-1, with TRBD1 as a weak D call on 6 bases. The sample taken for sequencing was PBMCs or T cells enriched from blood (not recorded which). This TCR was sampled from a woman aged 35 to 49 with acute COVID-19. The nucleotides are TGTGCCATCAGGCCGGGGACACCGAACACTGAAGCTTTCTTT. Its protein reads: CAIRPGTPNTEAFF.